A selection of T cell receptor beta chains follows, all from one sample in a study of identical twins. Via MiXCR, TCRdb re-called the 5' RACE reads, giving one row per CDR3 protein. The table lists about 690,000 distinct CDR3 sequences, less than 7% of them singletons, with roughly 1.6% in the top ten. What was sequenced was naive T cells sorted from blood. The receptors derive from a man aged 18 to 30 in good health. CDR3s include the opening cysteine and the closing phenylalanine or tryptophan. The D gene is left open where the match is weak. Size is omitted from some rows. Given values are once, few, many or a class for expanded clones.

CDR3 protein: CASSPGGGLAWDEQFF; CDR3 DNA: TGTGCCAGCAGTCCTGGTGGGGGACTAGCTTGGGATGAGCAGTTCTTC; J gene: TRBJ2-1; D gene: TRBD2; V gene: TRBV28; clone size: NA
CDR3 protein: CASSSLAARNREQFF; CDR3 DNA: TGTGCCAGCAGCTCACTAGCGGCCCGCAACCGGGAGCAGTTCTTC; J gene: TRBJ2-1; D gene: TRBD2; V gene: TRBV7-8; clone size: NA
CDR3 protein: CASSLDSLAGGEDTQYF; CDR3 DNA: TGCGCCAGCAGCTTGGATAGTCTAGCGGGAGGGGAAGATACGCAGTATTTT; J gene: TRBJ2-3; D gene: TRBD2; V gene: TRBV5-1; clone size: many
CDR3 protein: CASSLATGKFYEQYF; CDR3 DNA: TGTGCCAGCAGCTTAGCAACAGGGAAGTTCTACGAGCAGTACTTC; J gene: TRBJ2-7; D gene: NA; V gene: TRBV7-2; clone size: many
CDR3 protein: CASSLEQRTDTQYF; CDR3 DNA: TGCGCCAGCAGCTTGGAACAGCGGACAGATACGCAGTATTTT; J gene: TRBJ2-3; D gene: NA; V gene: TRBV5-1; clone size: many
CDR3 protein: CASSQGRGYEQYF; CDR3 DNA: TGTGCCAGCAGCCAGGGCAGGGGCTACGAGCAGTACTTC; J gene: TRBJ2-7; D gene: NA; V gene: TRBV14; clone size: many
CDR3 protein: CASSRGSGRAHNEQFF; CDR3 DNA: TGTGCGAGCAGTAGGGGAAGCGGGAGGGCCCACAATGAGCAGTTCTTC; J gene: TRBJ2-1; D gene: TRBD2; V gene: TRBV6-1; clone size: NA
CDR3 protein: CASSLDGSSDEQYF; CDR3 DNA: TGTGCCAGCAGCCTTGACGGGAGTTCCGACGAGCAGTACTTC; J gene: TRBJ2-7; D gene: NA; V gene: TRBV7-2; clone size: many
CDR3 protein: CAIRGQGATYEQYF; CDR3 DNA: TGTGCCATCAGGGGACAGGGGGCAACCTACGAGCAGTACTTC; J gene: TRBJ2-7; D gene: TRBD1; V gene: TRBV10-3; clone size: NA
CDR3 protein: CASSPLPAGALSTDTQYF; CDR3 DNA: TGTGCCAGCAGCCCCCTCCCAGCGGGAGCCCTTAGCACAGATACGCAGTATTTT; J gene: TRBJ2-3; D gene: TRBD2; V gene: TRBV7-3; clone size: many
CDR3 protein: CASSLEPGGYEQYF; CDR3 DNA: TGTGCCAGCAGCTTAGAACCGGGCGGCTACGAGCAGTACTTC; J gene: TRBJ2-7; D gene: NA; V gene: TRBV7-9; clone size: many
CDR3 protein: CASSLGTSGSIGELFF; CDR3 DNA: TGTGCCAGCAGCCTCGGGACTAGCGGGAGTATCGGGGAGCTGTTTTTT; J gene: TRBJ2-2; D gene: TRBD2; V gene: TRBV7-2; clone size: many
CDR3 protein: CASSLGANNEQFF; CDR3 DNA: TGTGCCAGCAGCTTAGGGGCCAACAATGAGCAGTTCTTC; J gene: TRBJ2-1; D gene: NA; V gene: TRBV7-6; clone size: many
CDR3 protein: CASSDGQAAGGQYF; CDR3 DNA: TGTGCCAGCAGTGACGGACAGGCCGCGGGTGGGCAGTATTTT; J gene: TRBJ2-3; D gene: TRBD1; V gene: TRBV6-1; clone size: few
CDR3 protein: CASSQGLAGVFTGELFF; CDR3 DNA: TGCGCCAGCAGCCAAGGCTTAGCGGGAGTATTCACCGGGGAGCTGTTTTTT; J gene: TRBJ2-2; D gene: TRBD2; V gene: TRBV4-1; clone size: few
CDR3 protein: CASSLGDRAHGYTF; CDR3 DNA: TGCGCCAGCAGCTTGGGGGACAGGGCTCATGGCTACACCTTC; J gene: TRBJ1-2; D gene: TRBD1; V gene: TRBV5-1; clone size: many
CDR3 protein: CASSERTGGETQYF; CDR3 DNA: TGTGCCAGCAGCGAGCGGACAGGGGGAGAGACCCAGTACTTC; J gene: TRBJ2-5; D gene: TRBD1; V gene: TRBV9; clone size: many
CDR3 protein: CASASGEWGYTF; CDR3 DNA: TGTGCCAGTGCTTCAGGGGAGTGGGGCTACACCTTC; J gene: TRBJ1-2; D gene: NA; V gene: TRBV7-3; clone size: few
CDR3 protein: CASSEVGGLDTQYF; CDR3 DNA: TGTGCCAGCAGTGAAGTCGGAGGGCTGGATACGCAGTATTTT; J gene: TRBJ2-3; D gene: NA; V gene: TRBV6-1; clone size: NA
CDR3 protein: CSVDRVVEKTQYF; CDR3 DNA: TGCAGCGTAGACAGGGTCGTCGAAAAGACCCAGTACTTC; J gene: TRBJ2-5; D gene: TRBD1; V gene: TRBV29-1; clone size: many
CDR3 protein: CASSLFGGGGFF; CDR3 DNA: TGTGCCAGCAGTTTATTCGGAGGGGGAGGGTTCTTC; J gene: TRBJ2-1; D gene: NA; V gene: TRBV12-3/TRBV12-4; clone size: many
CDR3 protein: CASSSTRGASSYNEQFF; CDR3 DNA: TGTGCCAGCAGCTCAACCCGGGGGGCGAGCTCCTACAATGAGCAGTTCTTC; J gene: TRBJ2-1; D gene: NA; V gene: TRBV7-9; clone size: NA
CDR3 protein: CASSRVPSSGNLNGGDEQFF; CDR3 DNA: TGTGCCAGCAGCCGCGTCCCGTCTAGCGGGAATTTAAACGGAGGCGATGAGCAGTTCTTC; J gene: TRBJ2-1; D gene: TRBD2; V gene: TRBV11-1; clone size: NA
CDR3 protein: CASSPGGPSYEQYF; CDR3 DNA: TGTGCCAGCTCACCAGGGGGACCCTCCTACGAGCAGTACTTC; J gene: TRBJ2-7; D gene: NA; V gene: TRBV18; clone size: few
CDR3 protein: CASSNRPSSYNEQFF; CDR3 DNA: TGTGCCAGCAGTAATCGACCCAGCTCCTACAATGAGCAGTTCTTC; J gene: TRBJ2-1; D gene: NA; V gene: TRBV27; clone size: many
CDR3 protein: CRDYGPGELFF; CDR3 DNA: TGCAGGGACTATGGGCCCGGGGAGCTGTTTTTT; J gene: TRBJ2-2; D gene: NA; V gene: TRBV20-1; clone size: many
CDR3 protein: CASRLRGGDTQYF; CDR3 DNA: TGTGCCAGCAGATTACGGGGGGGGGATACGCAGTATTTT; J gene: TRBJ2-3; D gene: TRBD2; V gene: TRBV6-2/TRBV6-3; clone size: few
CDR3 protein: CSASGLAGNQETQYF; CDR3 DNA: TGCAGTGCTAGCGGACTAGCGGGGAACCAAGAGACCCAGTACTTC; J gene: TRBJ2-5; D gene: TRBD2; V gene: TRBV20-1; clone size: many